This TCR beta chain was retrieved from a study of blood T cell repertoires in COVID-19. Overall study context: Acute-phase and convalescent COVID-19 samples originated in the United States, Italy and Spain.

The table came from immunoSEQ multiplex PCR; TCRdb's copy has only in-frame clones and leaves some out. The sample yields roughly 200,000 clones, around 86% seen once. CDR1 is WSHSY and CDR2 is SAAADI in the germline V gene. The V gene end was trimmed by 8 bases and the J gene end by 10 bases; junction bases not matched to a gene: 15. The CDR3 extends over 14 amino acids. Followed over time, Seattle patients had been enrolled while infection was active. This clone was picked up one time. The receptor comes from a woman aged 45-60 years with COVID-19, enrolled during active disease. The chain uses TRBV10-2 and TRBJ2-7; 9 bases agree with TRBD2. The sequencing input was peripheral blood. In DNA form, the CDR3 reads TGCGCCAGCTCCCCCGGCGGGGGGGCCGTTTTCCAGTACTTC. Protein product: CASSPGGGAVFQYF.